This record concerns one TCR beta chain sequence. Its specificity is not known. The assay was immunoSEQ multiplex PCR, and TCRdb's table has in-frame clones only and misses some. The sample includes roughly 200,000 clones, approximately 92% seen only once; the top ten take around 1%. This record belongs to a study of T cell responses to AZD1222 COVID-19 vaccine. The study, taken as a whole, reports: Once two AZD1222 doses were given, Spike-specific TCR breadth and depth went up. It was only six AZD1222 recipients who were seropositive at baseline. Reportedly, close to half of spike-specific TCRs are directed against unmutated variant regions.

Germline assignment: CDR1 SGHTA and CDR2 FQGNSA. V dropped 5 bases and J dropped 7 bases, with 17 bases sitting between them. CDR3 length: 14 residues. The receptor was derived from an adult who received the MenACWY meningococcal vaccine as a control. The sequences come from peripheral blood, collected 28 days after the second dose of the MenACWY control vaccine. The chain recombines TRBV7-2 with TRBJ1-1; no reliable D call. CDR3 sequence reads: CASSPQLMGNEAFF. CDR3 bases: TGTGCCAGCAGCCCGCAGCTTATGGGGAATGAAGCTTTCTTT.